The 25 T cell receptor beta chains listed next were all sequenced from one sample in a study of post-analysis software for immune sequencing data. Unique molecular identifiers tagged the TCR beta cDNA libraries. Each CDR3 protein is one row after TCRdb ran MiXCR on the PCR reads. The table has approximately 730,000 distinct CDR3 sequences, more than 45% seen once; the top ten hold 4% to 5%. No antigen has been identified for these receptors. General study findings and limits: TRBV segments more frequent in patients than in controls numbered roughly 5 and included TRBV5-6, TRBV5-1 and TRBV20-1.

Sequenced input: blood. These receptor sequences come from a girl aged 10 to 17 with multiple sclerosis.

In this sample, this clonotype turned up a few times. The chain combines TRBV20-1 with TRBJ2-3, with D perhaps matching TRBD1 (5 bases). CDR3 size: 14 residues. Germline lookup yields CDR1 DFQATT and CDR2 SNEGSKA (reference sequence). The germline V and J ends were trimmed by 5 bases and 2 bases, with 14 bases remaining between them. In nucleotides, the CDR3 is TGCAGTGCTCCGCCCCCAGGGATCACAGATACGCAGTATTTT. It encodes CSAPPPGITDTQYF.

This clonotype was detected only a few times. The chain links TRBV7-9 to TRBJ2-1, with 10 bases that match TRBD2. CDR1 SEHNR and CDR2 FQNEAQ come from the germline V gene (reference sequence). The CDR3 contains 15 residues. V lost 5 bases, J lost 5 bases, and 6 bases stayed unmatched. The CDR3 region has the DNA TGTGCCAGCAGCCCCCTAGCGGGAGCCCACAATGAGCAGTTCTTC. This codes for CASSPLAGAHNEQFF.

This clonotype was picked up a small number of times. The chain joins TRBV29-1 to TRBJ2-6; D ambiguous. Trimming took 0 bases from V and 1 from J, leaving 13 bases between them. CDR1 is SQVTM and CDR2 is ANQGSEA in the germline V gene. The CDR3 extends over 17 amino acids. In DNA form, the CDR3 reads TGCAGCGTTGAAGATCGCCGGAAAGCTTCTGGGGCCAACGTCCTGACTTTC. This codes for CSVEDRRKASGANVLTF.

This chain joins TRBV7-2 and TRBJ1-5, with a weak D call TRBD1 (6 bases). The ends were cut back, 1 base at V and 2 bases at J, with 12 bases in the middle. Per the germline V gene, CDR1 is SGHTA and CDR2 is FQGNSA. This CDR3 region has 16 residues. Written as DNA, the CDR3 is TGTGCCAGCAGCTTAGTGTTCTCAGGGGGCAATCAGCCCCAGCATTTT. This translates into CASSLVFSGGNQPQHF.

The J gene is TRBJ2-7, the V gene TRBV7-9, with D perhaps matching TRBD1 (6 bases). The end of the DNA aligns better with TRBJ2-4, so the J call may be wrong. The CDR3 length is 14 residues. Germline V lookup: CDR1 SEHNR, CDR2 FQNEAQ (reference sequence). The CDR3 protein is CASSAQGQENIQYF. For the CDR3, the DNA is TGTGCCAGCAGCGCACAGGGTCAGGAAAACATTCAGTACTTC.

The chain joins TRBV29-1 to TRBJ1-2, with 8 positions matching TRBD1. The CDR3 length is 16 residues. The germline gives CDR1 SQVTM, CDR2 ANQGSEA. The J segment lost 3 bases and the V segment lost 6 bases, leaving 15 bases of the junction unmatched. CDR3 DNA: TGCAGCGTCACGGCAACGCAGGGGGCGGGGGACTATGGCTACACCTTC. Protein product: CSVTATQGAGDYGYTF. The full variable domain, in which reference TRBV29-1 and TRBJ1-2 provide the parts outside the CDR3, is SAVISQKPSRDICQRGTSLTIQCQVDSQVTMMFWYRQQPGQSLTLIATANQGSEATYESGFVIDKFPISRPNLTFSTLTVSNMSPEDSSIYLCSVTATQGAGDYGYTFGSGTRLTVV.

This clonotype has a handful of counts. The chain combines TRBV7-3 with TRBJ1-1, with 8 bases that match TRBD1. Germline V CDR1 and CDR2: SGHTA, FQGTGA. CDR3 length: 13 residues. With V trimmed by 8 bases and J by 1 base, 3 bases remained unmatched. As DNA, the CDR3 is TGTGCCAGCGGACAGGGAGCGAACACTGAAGCTTTCTTT. It encodes CASGQGANTEAFF.

The J gene is TRBJ2-2, the V gene TRBV7-9; D assignment may be TRBD1 or TRBD2 (6 bases each). Germline CDR1 reads SEHNR; CDR2 reads FQNEAQ (reference sequence). The germline V and J ends were trimmed by 6 bases and 4 bases, with 15 bases remaining between them. The CDR3 spans 15 residues. The CDR3 DNA sequence: TGTGCCAGCAGTCTCGAGGGGGGTAGCACCGGGGAGCTGTTTTTT. It specifies CASSLEGGSTGELFF.

As for this clonotype: The junction shows a germline mismatch at one end, possibly a read error. CDR3 nucleotides: TGTGCCCGCAGACTTACAGGGGGCGGTTATGGCTACACCTTC. It translates to CARRLTGGGYGYTF. The chain carries TRBV27 and TRBJ1-2; 9 bases agree with TRBD1. CDR1 MNHEY and CDR2 SMNVEV come from the germline V gene (reference sequence). The CDR3 consists of 14 residues.

This chain uses TRBV14 with TRBJ1-4; possibly TRBD1 for D (6 bases). Looked up from germline, CDR1 is SGHDN and CDR2 is FVKESK. This CDR3 has 13 amino acids. Trimming pared 3 bases from V and 7 bases from J, leaving 9 bases between. The CDR3 bases are TGTGCCAGCAGCCAGGACAGTTTTGAAAAACTGTTTTTT. Translating it yields CASSQDSFEKLFF.

This clonotype was found a few times. The chain employs TRBV28 and TRBJ1-2; D is undetermined. The length of the CDR3 is 16 residues. The V end lost 7 bases, the J end lost 8 bases, and 26 bases lay between the germline ends. In germline, CDR1 is MDHEN, CDR2 SYDVKM. CDR3 loop: CASTPTGTEQLGGYTF. CDR3 DNA sequence: TGTGCCAGCACCCCGACCGGTACAGAGCAATTGGGAGGCTACACCTTC.

The chain recombines TRBV6-2 or TRBV6-3 with TRBJ1-2; D is possibly TRBD1 (5 bases). There are 18 residues in the CDR3. The germline V gene encodes CDR1 MNHEY and CDR2 SVGEGT. Between the trimmed V and J ends, which lost 8 bases and 6 bases, there was a span of 31 bases. The CDR3 nucleotides are TGTGCCAGCGGAAAAACCCCTCCTCGGGGGTTGTCAGCGGATGGCTACACCTTC. Translating it yields CASGKTPPRGLSADGYTF.

The V and J genes are TRBV5-1 and TRBJ2-1, with unresolved D. This CDR3 contains 15 residues. Germline lookup yields CDR1 SGHRS and CDR2 YFSETQ. Between the trimmed V and J ends, which lost 1 base and 6 bases, there was a span of 14 bases. This CDR3 reads CASSLWAESFNEQFF. CDR3 DNA: TGCGCCAGCAGCTTGTGGGCAGAGTCATTCAATGAGCAGTTCTTC.

This clonotype was detected ten times or more. The chain recombines TRBV12-3 or TRBV12-4 with TRBJ2-7; TRBD1 might be the D (6 bases). CDR3 length: 16 residues. V was cut by 4 bases and J by 6 bases, with 22 bases left in between. CDR3 sequence reads: CASSCPVGGPNLEQYF. The CDR3 nucleotides are TGTGCCAGCAGTTGCCCTGTAGGGGGTCCTAACCTCGAGCAGTACTTC.

J is TRBJ2-3 and V is TRBV7-2, with TRBD2 as a possible D gene (5 bases). Looked up from germline, CDR1 is SGHTA and CDR2 is FQGNSA. V lost 6 bases to trimming and J lost 1 base, with 8 bases between them. The CDR3 consists of 13 residues. CDR3 amino acids: CASREVGTDTQYF. CDR3 coding DNA: TGTGCCAGCAGGGAGGTGGGCACAGATACGCAGTATTTT. Full variable domain (remainder filled in from reference TRBV7-2 and TRBJ2-3): GAGVSQSPSNKVTEKGKDVELRCDPISGHTALYWYRQSLGQGLEFLIYFQGNSAPDKSGLPSDRFSAERTGGSVSTLTIQRTQQEDSAVYLCASREVGTDTQYFGPGTRLTVL.

This clonotype was seen more than once but under ten times. The chain combines TRBV20-1 with TRBJ2-3, with 8 bases aligning to TRBD2. The V segment lost 0 bases and the J segment 5 bases; nucleotides outside the gene matches: 10. The CDR3 sequence is 16 residues long. The V gene's germline CDR1 is DFQATT and CDR2 SNEGSKA (reference sequence). CDR3 in amino acids: CSAREEREGRVDTQYF. The CDR3 DNA is TGCAGTGCTAGAGAGGAACGGGAGGGCCGTGTAGATACGCAGTATTTT.

The table lists this clonotype with a count of one. The rearrangement uses TRBV28 and TRBJ2-4; D may be TRBD1 (8 bases). CDR3 size: 16 residues. V lost 6 bases and J 5 bases, leaving 20 bases between the germline ends. The V gene's germline CDR1 is MDHEN and CDR2 SYDVKM. In nucleotides, the CDR3 is TGTGCCAGCAGCTCAAGACAGGGGAGGGCAGAAAACATTCAGTACTTC. Its protein product is CASSSRQGRAENIQYF.

This chain joins TRBV6-1 and TRBJ1-1, with D tentatively TRBD1 (5 bases). There are 17 residues in the CDR3. Deletions cut 5 bases from V and 1 base from J, with 20 bases between. CDR1 and CDR2 (germline): MNHNS, SASEGT. The CDR3: CASSPPQGLGTNTEAFF. The CDR3 bases are TGTGCCAGCAGTCCTCCTCAGGGTTTGGGCACGAACACTGAAGCTTTCTTT.

This clonotype is a singleton in its sample. The CDR3 is CATSEPGTSGSPDTQYF. CDR3 DNA: TGTGCCACCAGTGAACCCGGGACTAGCGGGAGTCCAGATACGCAGTATTTT. The J gene is TRBJ2-3, the V gene TRBV24-1, with 14 bases aligning to TRBD2. Unmatched junction bases numbered 6, after V lost 4 bases and J lost 4 bases. The CDR3 is made up of 17 amino acids. Per the germline V gene, CDR1 is KGHDR and CDR2 is SFDVKD.

V is TRBV18 and J is TRBJ2-3, with TRBD2 matching over 9 bases. Looked up from germline, CDR1 is KGHSH and CDR2 is LQKENI. CDR3 size: 16 residues. After removal of 0 bases from V and 2 bases from J, the junction contained 3 bases not matched to a gene. The DNA of the CDR3 is TGTGCCAGCTCACCACCGGCTAGCGGGGACACAGATACGCAGTATTTT. The encoded protein is CASSPPASGDTDTQYF.

This clonotype was recorded only once. This chain connects TRBV7-2 to TRBJ1-2; TRBD1 is a possible D gene (6 bases). The ends were cut back, 3 bases at V and 7 bases at J, with 12 bases in the middle. From germline, CDR1 is SGHTA and CDR2 FQGNSA. The CDR3 runs 13 residues. As DNA, the CDR3 is TGTGCCAGCAGCTTGATGGGACAAAGTGGCTACACCTTC. This sequence encodes CASSLMGQSGYTF.

The CDR3 region has the DNA TGCGCCAGCAGCACTCGGACAGGGCGGGATACGCAGTATTTT. It specifies CASSTRTGRDTQYF. This chain uses TRBV5-1 with TRBJ2-3; 8 nucleotides line up with TRBD1. The V gene end was trimmed by 4 bases and the J gene end by 6 bases; junction bases not matched to a gene: 7. The CDR3 sequence is 14 residues long. Germline V CDR1 and CDR2: SGHRS, YFSETQ.

V and J are TRBV19 and TRBJ2-2; D gene ambiguous. V was trimmed by 3 bases and J by 4 bases, leaving 9 bases between them. CDR3 size: 14 residues. Looked up from germline, CDR1 is LNHDA and CDR2 is SQIVND (reference sequence). CDR3: CASSIGQSTGELFF. DNA for the CDR3: TGTGCCAGTAGTATCGGGCAGTCCACCGGGGAGCTGTTTTTT. Full variable domain (missing parts from reference TRBV19 and TRBJ2-2): DGGITQSPKYLFRKEGQNVTLSCEQNLNHDAMYWYRQDPGQGLRLIYYSQIVNDFQKGDIAEGYSVSREKKESFPLTVTSAQKNPTAFYLCASSIGQSTGELFFGEGSRLTVL.

The chain has TRBV10-3 and TRBJ2-5; no definite D call. This CDR3 is built from 12 residues. The germline V gene encodes CDR1 ENHRY and CDR2 SYGVKD. V gave up 10 bases and J gave up 1 base, with 10 bases separating them. The CDR3 region is CATGLGQETQYF. DNA for the CDR3: TGTGCCACCGGGTTGGGCCAAGAGACCCAGTACTTC.

This clonotype was counted a single time. The chain is built from TRBV5-1 and TRBJ1-1, with unresolved D. The V and J ends lost 2 bases and 7 bases respectively, with 9 bases between them. The CDR3 totals 12 residues. The germline gives CDR1 SGHRS, CDR2 YFSETQ. CDR3 sequence: CASSLTRGEAFF. DNA of the CDR3: TGCGCCAGCAGCTTAACACGGGGTGAAGCTTTCTTT.